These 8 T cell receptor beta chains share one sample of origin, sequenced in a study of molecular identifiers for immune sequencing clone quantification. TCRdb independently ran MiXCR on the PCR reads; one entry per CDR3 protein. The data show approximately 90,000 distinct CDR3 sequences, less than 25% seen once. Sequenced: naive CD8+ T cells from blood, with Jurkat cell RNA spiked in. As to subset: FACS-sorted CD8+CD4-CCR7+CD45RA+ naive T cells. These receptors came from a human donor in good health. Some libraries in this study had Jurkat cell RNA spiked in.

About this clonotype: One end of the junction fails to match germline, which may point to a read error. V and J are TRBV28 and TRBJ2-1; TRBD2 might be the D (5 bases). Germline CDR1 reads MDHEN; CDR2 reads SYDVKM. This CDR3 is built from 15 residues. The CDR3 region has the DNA TGTGCCAGCGGTTTGGGATTTATGGGAGACAATGAGCAGTTCTTC. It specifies CASGLGFMGDNEQFF.

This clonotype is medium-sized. The CDR3 coding sequence is TGTGCCAGCAGCTTAGGATCCACAGATACGCAGTATTTT. Its translation: CASSLGSTDTQYF. The chain employs TRBV13 and TRBJ2-3; D remains unclear. Germline V gives CDR1 PRHDT, CDR2 FYEKMQ (reference sequence). Deletions cut 0 bases from V and 2 bases from J, with 3 bases between. The CDR3 runs 13 residues.

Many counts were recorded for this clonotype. The CDR3 DNA reads TGTGCCAGCATTAACGACAGCACAGATACGCAGTATTTT. This translates into CASINDSTDTQYF. The genes are TRBV5-6 and TRBJ2-3; no definite D call. There are 13 residues in the CDR3. Trimming pared 6 bases from V and 0 bases from J, leaving 8 bases between. Per germline, CDR1 SGHDT and CDR2 YYEEEE.

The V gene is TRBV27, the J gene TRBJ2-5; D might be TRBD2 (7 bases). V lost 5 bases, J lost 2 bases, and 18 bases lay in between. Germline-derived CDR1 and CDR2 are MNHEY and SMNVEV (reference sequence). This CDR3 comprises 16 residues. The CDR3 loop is CASSVVYGGRQETQYF. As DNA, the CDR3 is TGTGCCAGCAGTGTAGTTTACGGGGGGCGGCAAGAGACCCAGTACTTC.

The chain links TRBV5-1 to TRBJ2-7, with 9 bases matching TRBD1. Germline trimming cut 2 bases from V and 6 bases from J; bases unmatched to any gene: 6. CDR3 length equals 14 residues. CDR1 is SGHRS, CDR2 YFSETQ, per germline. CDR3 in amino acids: CASSFWGQGGEQYF. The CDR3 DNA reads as TGCGCCAGCAGCTTTTGGGGACAGGGTGGCGAGCAGTACTTC.

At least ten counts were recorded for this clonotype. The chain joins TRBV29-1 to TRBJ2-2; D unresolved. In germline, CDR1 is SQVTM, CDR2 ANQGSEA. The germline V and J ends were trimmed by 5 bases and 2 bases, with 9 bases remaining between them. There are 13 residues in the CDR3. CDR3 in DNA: TGCAGCGTTCTTGACACCAACACCGGGGAGCTGTTTTTT. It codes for CSVLDTNTGELFF.

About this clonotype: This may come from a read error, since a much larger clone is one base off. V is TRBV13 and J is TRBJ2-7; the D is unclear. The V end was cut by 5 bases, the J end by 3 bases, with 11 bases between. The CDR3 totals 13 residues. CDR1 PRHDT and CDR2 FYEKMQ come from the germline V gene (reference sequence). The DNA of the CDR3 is TGTGCCAGCAGCCCCCCGAGCCGCTACGAGCAGTACTTC. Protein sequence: CASSPPSRYEQYF.

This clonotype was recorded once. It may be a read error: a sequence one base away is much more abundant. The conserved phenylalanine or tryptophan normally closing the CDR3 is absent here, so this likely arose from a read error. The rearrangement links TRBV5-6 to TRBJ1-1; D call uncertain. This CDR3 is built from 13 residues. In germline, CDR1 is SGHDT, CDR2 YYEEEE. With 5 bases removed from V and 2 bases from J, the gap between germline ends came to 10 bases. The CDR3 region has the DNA TGTGCCAGCAGTACAGTAGAAAACACTGAAGCTTTCTCT. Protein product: CASSTVENTEAFS.